The T cell receptor beta chain described here comes from a study of blood T cell repertoires in COVID-19 (dated by TCRdb to between 2020 and 2021). Describing the broader study: Samples covering the acute and convalescent phases of COVID-19 were provided by collaborators in the United States, Italy and Spain. The prospective study material was composed of cDNA or gDNA derived from T cells, B-cell-depleted T cells, or PBMCs. The dataset comprised deeply sampled blood TCRbeta repertoires from subjects exposed to, actively infected with, or recovered from COVID-19. The repertoires were made available in a free public database intended to serve as a resource for research on the immune response to SARS-CoV-2. Samples were obtained from the ongoing ImmuneRACE study (first 160 participants) and from 950 to 1,500 subjects provided by 6 global collaborators. The sample metadata nearly always contained a de-identified subject ID, COVID-19 status, age in years and sex. Where HLA class I and class II types were available, the types were taken from metadata supplied by the sample provider, not from assay-based typing. What the authors observed across the whole study: The amount of clinical and demographic metadata varied by source and participant and was provided uncurated.

A second Seattle source provided samples from volunteer blood donors who had recovered from COVID-19. Whole blood was collected in K2EDTA tubes by collaborating institutions according to the institutions' own protocols. For TCRbeta analysis, collaborators shipped samples as frozen whole blood, isolated PBMCs, or DNA extracted from either of those sample types. The immunoSEQ Assay, a bias-controlled multiplex PCR, was used to amplify TCRbeta CDR3 regions from genomic DNA. Regarding the original processing steps: The number of nucleated cells in each sample was estimated by amplification of reference gene primers within the assay. Sequence reads were collapsed and filtered to measure the absolute abundance of every unique TCRbeta CDR3 rearrangement. For each sample, productive Simpson clonality was calculated by taking the square root of Simpson's diversity index across productive rearrangements. The immuneACCESS repertoire file appears here via TCRdb, limited to in-frame rearrangements. These files lack a portion of the clones; in checked studies, under half of the deficit traces to unresolved V genes, and the cause of the others is not known. For V, J and clone size, that table is used; D and trimming come from the DNA. The sample includes 160,000 or so clones, with roughly 89% observed a single time. The ten largest clones take up about 3.9% of the sample.

As encoded in the germline V gene (reference sequence), CDR1 is LNHDA while CDR2 is SQIVND. The V end loses 5 bases and the J end loses 8 bases, and a stretch of 9 bases separates them. The CDR3 numbers 12 residues from cysteine through phenylalanine. Only the CDR3 DNA is retained, 36 bases long and in frame from the first base. This clone turned up a few times. Its recognized antigen is unknown. No much larger clone is present one base from it, and per-base qualities are unavailable. This clonotype originated in a woman aged 60-75 years who had recovered from COVID-19. The receptor chain draws on TRBV19 and TRBJ1-4; no D gene call is confident. The source material was peripheral blood. The encoded CDR3 is CASSPWEEKLFF. The sequence in DNA is TGTGCCAGTAGTCCGTGGGAGGAAAAACTGTTTTTT.